Shown below are 11 T cell receptor beta chains from a single sample sequenced in a study of glioma-infiltrating T cells after dendritic cell vaccination. Time point noted: after dendritic cell vaccination, including at tumor progression/relapse. The assay was immunoSEQ multiplex PCR, and TCRdb's table has in-frame clones only and misses some. The sample carries about 91,000 clones, over 75% recorded once. The sequenced sample was blood, obtained after dendritic cell vaccination. The receptor set was obtained from a human donor with glioblastoma.

This chain links TRBV7-3 with TRBJ2-5, with 9 positions matching TRBD1. The CDR3 totals 13 residues. With V trimmed by 8 bases and J by 5 bases, 6 bases remained unmatched. From germline, CDR1 is SGHTA and CDR2 FQGTGA. In DNA form, the CDR3 reads TGTGCCAGCGGAAAGGACAGGGGTGAGACCCAGTACTTC. Translation gives CASGKDRGETQYF.

As DNA, the CDR3 is TGTGCCAGCAGCCGGGGTAGGAACACCGGGGAGCTGTTTTTT. Its protein product is CASSRGRNTGELFF. J is TRBJ2-2 and V is TRBV6-5, with D perhaps TRBD2 (5 bases). Germline V gene data show CDR1 as MNHEY and CDR2 as SVGAGI. Trimming pared 6 bases from V and 1 base from J, leaving 9 bases between. This CDR3 contains 14 residues.

This clone was observed a handful of times. CDR3 bases: TGTGCCAGCAGTTTCTTGACGGGTAACCAAGAGACCCAGTACTTC. Its protein product is CASSFLTGNQETQYF. The chain carries TRBV28 and TRBJ2-5; no clear D gene. CDR1 and CDR2 from the germline V gene are MDHEN and SYDVKM. The CDR3 contains 15 residues. V was clipped by 3 bases and J by 0 bases, with 11 bases between them.

The chain combines TRBV9 with TRBJ2-1, with 10 bases fitting TRBD2. CDR3 length: 17 amino acids. V lost 0 bases, J lost 4 bases, and 7 bases stayed unmatched. Germline loops: CDR1 SGDLS, CDR2 YYNGEE. CDR3 bases: TGTGCCAGCAGCGTAGGGCTAGCGGGAGTAGGTTACAATGAGCAGTTCTTC. This translates into CASSVGLAGVGYNEQFF.

The genes are TRBV10-3 and TRBJ1-1, with 8 bases fitting TRBD1. Looked up from germline, CDR1 is ENHRY and CDR2 is SYGVKD. The V gene end was trimmed by 0 bases and the J gene end by 4 bases; junction bases not matched to a gene: 10. The CDR3 is 17 residues long. The CDR3 coding sequence is TGTGCCATCAGTGAGTCGACATACGGACAGGGCGGCACTGAAGCTTTCTTT. Translation gives CAISESTYGQGGTEAFF.

This chain connects TRBV6-6 to TRBJ2-1; 7 bases agree with TRBD2. This CDR3 spans 14 amino acids. Germline loops: CDR1 MNHNY, CDR2 SVGAGI (reference sequence). The V gene end was trimmed by 7 bases and the J gene end by 9 bases; junction bases not matched to a gene: 12. CDR3 in DNA: TGTGCCAGCACCAAACTGGGCCCGGGGGGTGAGCAGTTCTTC. It is translated as CASTKLGPGGEQFF.

The rearrangement joins TRBV14 to TRBJ2-5, with 9 bases identical to TRBD2. CDR1 is SGHDN and CDR2 is FVKESK in the germline V gene. This CDR3 is built from 17 residues. The junction had 8 bases not matched to a gene; V was cut back by 3 bases and J by 0 bases. CDR3 protein: CASSQGLAGAYQETQYF. The DNA of the CDR3 is TGTGCCAGCAGCCAGGGCTTAGCGGGAGCGTACCAAGAGACCCAGTACTTC.

This clone came up once. The CDR3 loop is CASSYGGETQPQHF. The CDR3, as DNA: TGTGCCAGTAGCTACGGCGGGGAAACTCAGCCCCAGCATTTT. This sequence joins TRBV19 and TRBJ1-5; no clear D. Germline-derived CDR1 and CDR2 are LNHDA and SQIVND (reference sequence). V lost 6 bases and J lost 6, with 15 bases in between. CDR3 length: 14 amino acids.

This chain connects TRBV12-5 to TRBJ2-7; D call uncertain. Germline lookup yields CDR1 LGHNT and CDR2 FRNRAP. Between the trimmed V and J ends, which lost 9 bases and 0 bases, there was a span of 12 bases. The CDR3 sequence is 13 residues long. The chain's CDR3 is CASTGWSSYEQYF. The CDR3 nucleotides read TGTGCTAGCACCGGGTGGAGCTCCTACGAGCAGTACTTC.

The table lists this clone with a count of one. This chain joins TRBV30 and TRBJ1-5; D uncertain. CDR1 is GTSNPN, CDR2 SVGIG, per germline (reference sequence). The ends were cut back, 4 bases at V and 0 bases at J, with 13 bases in the middle. The CDR3 spans 15 residues. DNA for the CDR3: TGTGCCTGGAATTCGGGAAAACTTAGCAATCAGCCCCAGCATTTT. The encoded protein is CAWNSGKLSNQPQHF.

The chain carries TRBV5-1 and TRBJ2-5; 9 nucleotides agree with TRBD2. The germline V gene has CDR1 SGHRS and CDR2 YFSETQ. CDR3 length equals 15 residues. V dropped 3 bases and J dropped 7; count of bases not matched to a gene: 10. CDR3 nucleotide sequence: TGCGCCAGCAGCTCGACTAGCGGTACCCAGGGGACCCAGTACTTC. It specifies CASSSTSGTQGTQYF.